Listed here are 29 T cell receptor beta chains from one sample, sequenced in a study of prognosis after radiotherapy for stage I lung cancer. Genomic DNA yielded TCR beta CDR3, amplified by two-round multiplex PCR. The use of primers specific to each TRBV and TRBJ gene characterized first-round PCR. A single record per CDR3 protein comes from TCRdb applying MiXCR to the multiplex PCR reads. The sample has roughly 15,000 distinct CDR3 sequences, around 42% seen once. Sequencing used PBMCs, obtained before or after stereotactic body radiation therapy (not recorded which). The receptors come from a donor over 45 with non-small cell lung cancer.

The rearrangement uses TRBV19 and TRBJ1-2; TRBD1 is a possible D gene (6 bases). The V gene lost 3 bases and the J gene lost 3 bases, with 17 bases spanning the gap. Germline-derived CDR1 and CDR2 are LNHDA and SQIVND (reference sequence). The CDR3 covers 16 residues. As DNA, the CDR3 is TGTGCCAGTAGTATTCCGGACAGAGTCGGGTACTATGGCTACACCTTC. Protein: CASSIPDRVGYYGYTF. Drawing the rest from reference TRBV19 and TRBJ1-2, the complete variable domain is DGGITQSPKYLFRKEGQNVTLSCEQNLNHDAMYWYRQDPGQGLRLIYYSQIVNDFQKGDIAEGYSVSREKKESFPLTVTSAQKNPTAFYLCASSIPDRVGYYGYTFGSGTRLTVV.

At least ten counts were recorded for this clonotype. The rearrangement uses TRBV7-9 and TRBJ1-1; TRBD1 aligns across 7 bases. The ends lost 4 bases at V and 1 base at J; junction bases unmatched: 3. Germline lookup yields CDR1 SEHNR and CDR2 FQNEAQ (reference sequence). The CDR3 contains 14 residues. The CDR3 region has the DNA TGTGCCAGCAGCTCCCAGGGGGGGAACACTGAAGCTTTCTTT. This gives the protein CASSSQGGNTEAFF.

CDR3 DNA sequence: TGTGCCAGCAGCAAATGGGTACTAGCCCTCCTCAATGAGCAGTTCTTC. Protein: CASSKWVLALLNEQFF. The rearrangement links TRBV14 to TRBJ2-1; perhaps TRBD2 as D (6 bases). Germline V lookup: CDR1 SGHDN, CDR2 FVKESK. The germline V and J ends were trimmed by 5 bases and 6 bases, with 20 bases remaining between them. The CDR3 length is 16 residues.

This sequence joins TRBV11-2 and TRBJ1-2; D gene uncertain. Germline lookup yields CDR1 SGHAT and CDR2 FQNNGV. The CDR3 runs to 15 residues. V shed 5 bases and J shed 8 bases, with 21 bases lying between them. For the CDR3, the DNA is TGTGCCAGCAGCCGCACCACCGACGGACTCACGGGCTACACCTTC. The encoded protein is CASSRTTDGLTGYTF.

The genes are TRBV30 and TRBJ1-4, with D possibly matching TRBD1 (5 bases). V was shortened by 2 bases and J by 5 bases, with 6 bases between the two germline ends. Germline-derived CDR1 and CDR2 are GTSNPN and SVGIG (reference sequence). CDR3 length: 12 amino acids. CDR3 loop: CAWSNRNEKLFF. In DNA form, the CDR3 reads TGTGCCTGGAGTAACAGGAATGAAAAACTGTTTTTT.

This clonotype occurred many times. The chain recombines TRBV20-1 with TRBJ2-7; no definite D call. There are 15 residues in the CDR3. Trimming took 0 bases from V and 2 from J, leaving 14 bases between them. Germline CDR1 is DFQATT and CDR2 is SNEGSKA (reference sequence). The CDR3 here is CSARDASASPYEQYF. CDR3 nucleotide sequence: TGCAGTGCTAGAGATGCAAGCGCTTCCCCCTACGAGCAGTACTTC.

The sample holds many counts of this clonotype. The gene calls are TRBV6-1 and TRBJ2-5; no definite D call. V was shortened by 10 bases and J by 5 bases, with 11 bases between the two germline ends. Germline CDR1 MNHNS, CDR2 SASEGT. This CDR3 contains 11 residues. CDR3 nucleotides: TGTGCCACCAAGCTTGGGGAGACCCAGTACTTC. It translates to CATKLGETQYF.

Concerning this clonotype: Since the CDR3 does not end with the conserved phenylalanine or tryptophan, this likely comes from a read error. No DNA is shown, since the ends of the CDR3 on it are uncertain; the CDR3 is the one TCRdb lists. The chain is built from TRBV11-2 and TRBJ2-7; the D call TRBD2 from the table was never checked on the DNA. 15 amino acids form the CDR3, both terminal residues included. Germline CDR1 reads SGHAT; CDR2 reads FQNNGV. This chain's CDR3 is CASSPRLALSYEHYL.

V gene TRBV24-1 combines with J gene TRBJ1-5; a weak D match, TRBD1 (5 bases). This CDR3 has 12 amino acids. The germline CDR1 and CDR2 sequences are KGHDR and SFDVKD. The V and J ends lost 7 bases and 6 bases respectively, with 9 bases between them. CDR3 nucleotides: TGTGCCACCAGCAGGGTTGGTCAGCCCCAGCATTTT. Translating gives CATSRVGQPQHF.

This clonotype is judged medium-sized. The chain has TRBV7-2 and TRBJ2-7; D is undetermined. Trimming removed 4 bases at V and 3 bases at J, with 4 bases between. Germline V lookup: CDR1 SGHTA, CDR2 FQGNSA. The CDR3 loop spans 11 amino acids. The CDR3 DNA is TGTGCCAGCAGCTCTAACTACGAGCAGTACTTC. Translating it yields CASSSNYEQYF.

In its sample, this clonotype was seen many times. The CDR3 reads CSAIRGTDTEKLFF. The CDR3 nucleotides read TGCAGTGCTATTCGAGGGACAGATACTGAAAAACTGTTTTTT. The chain recombines TRBV20-1 with TRBJ1-4; 7 bases align to TRBD1. The CDR3 consists of 14 residues. V dropped 4 bases and J dropped 7; count of bases not matched to a gene: 9. CDR1 DFQATT and CDR2 SNEGSKA come from the germline V gene (reference sequence).

This clonotype came up a few times. The chain recombines TRBV20-1 with TRBJ2-4; weak D call: TRBD2 (6 bases). Trimming took 6 bases from V and 1 from J, leaving 16 bases between them. Germline lookup yields CDR1 DFQATT and CDR2 SNEGSKA (reference sequence). The CDR3 runs to 15 residues. CDR3 in DNA: TGCAGTGCCCAAAAACCCGGAGGGGCCAAAAACATTCAGTACTTC. This sequence encodes CSAQKPGGAKNIQYF.

The genes are TRBV10-3 and TRBJ2-3, with 12 bases that match TRBD1. The CDR3 extends over 16 amino acids. Germline V gene sequence: CDR1 ENHRY, CDR2 SYGVKD. J lost 2 bases, V lost 4 bases, and 4 bases had no gene match. The CDR3 bases are TGTGCCATCAGTGTGGGGACAGGGGGCCCCACAGATACGCAGTATTTT. Its protein is CAISVGTGGPTDTQYF.

This clonotype was counted only a few times. This likely stems from a read error, as it lies one base from a far larger clone. This rearrangement joins TRBV6-2 or TRBV6-3 to TRBJ1-2; D ambiguous. Germline lookup yields CDR1 MNHEY and CDR2 SVGEGT. Trimming left V 9 bases short and J 5 bases short, with 7 bases between. The CDR3 runs to 10 residues. The CDR3 loop is CASTIYGYTF. The CDR3 coding sequence is TGTGCCAGTACCATTTATGGCTACACCTTC.

The chain is built from TRBV3-1 and TRBJ1-3, with 7 bases matching TRBD1. Looked up from germline, CDR1 is LGHDT and CDR2 is YNNKEL (reference sequence). The junction had 6 bases not matched to a gene; V was cut back by 2 bases and J by 2 bases. The CDR3 spans 16 residues. CDR3 loop: CASSQSLTGAGNTIYF. CDR3 coding DNA: TGTGCCAGCAGCCAATCTCTAACAGGGGCTGGAAACACCATATATTTT.

The V gene is TRBV6-5, the J gene TRBJ1-2; TRBD1 might be the D (5 bases). The CDR3 contains 15 residues. V lost 4 bases to trimming and J lost 2 bases, with 14 bases between them. The germline gives CDR1 MNHEY, CDR2 SVGAGI. In nucleotides, the CDR3 is TGTGCCAGCAGTTCCCTGGAGGCAGGGAACTATGGCTACACCTTC. Protein: CASSSLEAGNYGYTF.

This clonotype was seen ten or more times. This sequence joins TRBV30 and TRBJ1-2, with 8 bases that match TRBD1. CDR3 length equals 15 residues. The germline V gene encodes CDR1 GTSNPN and CDR2 SVGIG (reference sequence). Germline trimming cut 4 bases from V and 3 bases from J; bases unmatched to any gene: 10. The CDR3 nucleotides are TGTGCCTGGAAGAACGACAGGGGTTTCGACTATGGCTACACCTTC. Its protein is CAWKNDRGFDYGYTF.

This clonotype was seen many times. The V gene is TRBV30, the J gene TRBJ2-3; D ambiguous. The V end was cut by 2 bases, the J end by 4 bases, with 16 bases between. The CDR3 runs 15 residues. Germline V CDR1 and CDR2: GTSNPN, SVGIG (reference sequence). The CDR3 DNA reads TGTGCCTGGAGTCCGCCGGATAGCTCCCCAGATACGCAGTATTTT. Translating it yields CAWSPPDSSPDTQYF.

The rearrangement uses TRBV7-8 and TRBJ2-1, with 9 bases matching TRBD2. The CDR3 is made up of 16 amino acids. The ends lost 0 bases at V and 6 bases at J; junction bases unmatched: 6. Per germline, CDR1 SGHVS and CDR2 FQNEAQ. For the CDR3, the DNA is TGTGCCAGCAGCTTAGCGGTCGCGGGAGGGATCAATGAGCAGTTCTTC. Its translation is CASSLAVAGGINEQFF.

This clonotype was observed many times. This sequence joins TRBV11-2 and TRBJ2-1, with a possible D match to TRBD2 (6 bases). V was trimmed by 4 bases and J by 5 bases, leaving 9 bases between them. This CDR3 contains 13 residues. Germline values: CDR1 SGHAT, CDR2 FQNNGV. CDR3 in amino acids: CASSSWEDNEQFF. The DNA of the CDR3 is TGTGCCAGCAGCTCCTGGGAGGACAATGAGCAGTTCTTC. Complete variable domain (other parts from reference TRBV11-2 and TRBJ2-1): EAGVAQSPRYKIIEKRQSVAFWCNPISGHATLYWYQQILGQGPKLLIQFQNNGVVDDSQLPKDRFSAERLKGVDSTLKIQPAKLEDSAVYLCASSSWEDNEQFFGPGTRLTVL.

As to this clonotype: A far larger clone differs by one base, so this is likely a read error. The chain has TRBV7-3 and TRBJ2-5, with TRBD1 matching 11 bases. The J call could be wrong; TRBJ2-1 is a better fit for the DNA end. Germline V gives CDR1 SGHTA, CDR2 FQGTGA. The CDR3 is 14 residues long. CDR3 nucleotides: TGTGCCAGCAGCATAGGACAGGGGGCTTATGAGCAGTTCTTC. Its protein is CASSIGQGAYEQFF.

This clonotype was seen more than once but under ten times. The V call is TRBV5-1, the J call TRBJ1-2; D is perhaps TRBD1 (5 bases). Germline loops: CDR1 SGHRS, CDR2 YFSETQ. The CDR3 totals 15 residues. V lost 0 bases and J 4 bases, leaving 13 bases between the germline ends. CDR3 DNA sequence: TGCGCCAGCAGCTTGGCGCCAGGGAGTCCCTATGGCTACACCTTC. This encodes CASSLAPGSPYGYTF. Using reference TRBV5-1 and TRBJ1-2 for the parts outside the CDR3, the full variable domain is KAGVTQTPRYLIKTRGQQVTLSCSPISGHRSVSWYQQTPGQGLQFLFEYFSETQRNKGNFPGRFSGRQFSNSRSEMNVSTLELGDSALYLCASSLAPGSPYGYTFGSGTRLTVV.

The rearrangement links TRBV28 to TRBJ2-7; D may correspond to TRBD1 or TRBD2 (5 bases each). CDR3 length: 15 amino acids. Trimming shortened V by 7 bases and J by 4 bases, and 20 bases separated the two germline ends. Germline lookup yields CDR1 MDHEN and CDR2 SYDVKM. The CDR3 here is CASTTSVGEAYEQYF. In DNA, the CDR3 is TGTGCCAGCACTACCTCGGTGGGGGAAGCGTACGAGCAGTACTTC.

This clonotype was detected only a few times. V usage is TRBV10-3 and J usage is TRBJ2-1; tentatively, D is TRBD1 (7 bases). V lost 8 bases and J 7 bases, leaving 15 bases between the germline ends. CDR1 and CDR2 from the germline V gene are ENHRY and SYGVKD. This CDR3 is built from 13 residues. The CDR3 sequence: CAIGGTEPNEQFF. The CDR3 DNA is TGTGCCATCGGAGGGACAGAACCTAATGAGCAGTTCTTC.

This sequence joins TRBV2 and TRBJ1-1; 7 positions match TRBD1. The length of the CDR3 is 14 residues. CDR1 is SNHLY, CDR2 FYNNEI, per germline. V gave up 4 bases and J gave up 4 bases; unmatched junction bases: 6. CDR3 in amino acids: CASSVQGGGTEAFF. CDR3 DNA: TGTGCCAGCAGTGTTCAGGGGGGAGGCACTGAAGCTTTCTTT.

This clonotype was seen at least ten times. In DNA form, the CDR3 reads TGCGCCAGCAGCGAACTAGCGGGGGCCGCTCCAAGCACAGATACGCAGTATTTT. It is translated as CASSELAGAAPSTDTQYF. The rearrangement links TRBV5-1 to TRBJ2-3; 11 bases line up with TRBD2. The CDR3 is 18 amino acids. Germline values: CDR1 SGHRS, CDR2 YFSETQ. V dropped 4 bases and J dropped 0; count of bases not matched to a gene: 10. The whole variable domain, filled in from reference TRBV5-1 and TRBJ2-3, reads KAGVTQTPRYLIKTRGQQVTLSCSPISGHRSVSWYQQTPGQGLQFLFEYFSETQRNKGNFPGRFSGRQFSNSRSEMNVSTLELGDSALYLCASSELAGAAPSTDTQYFGPGTRLTVL.

This clonotype was detected ten times or more. A read error is possible here, since a much larger clone lies one base away. The chain is built from TRBV28 and TRBJ2-7; TRBD2 might be the D (5 bases). Trimming removed 2 bases at V and 3 bases at J, with 11 bases between. The CDR3 has 14 amino acids. Germline CDR1 and CDR2: MDHEN and SYDVKM. The CDR3 DNA reads TGTGCCAGCAGTTTAAACGGGATTTTCTACGAGCAGTACTTC. Its translation: CASSLNGIFYEQYF.

About this clonotype: A single base separates this from a much larger clone, so it may be a read error. DNA of the CDR3: TGCAGTGCTTACGCGACTAGCGTGGTGCCTGCGGAGACCCAGTACTTC. Protein sequence: CSAYATSVVPAETQYF. J is TRBJ2-5 and V is TRBV20-1, with 8 positions matching TRBD2. The germline V gene encodes CDR1 DFQATT and CDR2 SNEGSKA (reference sequence). CDR3 length: 16 amino acids. V lost 5 bases and J lost 5; bases outside the gene matches: 16.

At least ten counts were recorded for this clonotype. The chain couples TRBV15 to TRBJ2-1; TRBD1 matches at 9 bases. The CDR3 is 16 residues long. The germline CDR1 and CDR2 sequences are LNHNV and YYDKDF (reference sequence). V dropped 3 bases and J dropped 2; count of bases not matched to a gene: 5. CDR3 in amino acids: CATSRSRDRAYNEQFF. In DNA, the CDR3 is TGTGCCACCAGCAGGAGCCGGGACAGGGCCTACAATGAGCAGTTCTTC.